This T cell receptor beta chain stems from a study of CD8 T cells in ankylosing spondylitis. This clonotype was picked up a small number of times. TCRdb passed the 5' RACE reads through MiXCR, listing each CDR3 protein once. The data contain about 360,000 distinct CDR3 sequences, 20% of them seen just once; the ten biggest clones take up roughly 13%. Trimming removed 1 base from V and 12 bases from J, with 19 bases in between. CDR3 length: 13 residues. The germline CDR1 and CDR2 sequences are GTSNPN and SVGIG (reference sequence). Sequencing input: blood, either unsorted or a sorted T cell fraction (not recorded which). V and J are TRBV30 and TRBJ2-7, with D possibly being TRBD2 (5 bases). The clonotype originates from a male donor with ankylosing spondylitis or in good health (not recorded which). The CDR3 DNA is TGTGCCTGGAGTGCAGTGAGACCTGGAGGTCTGTACTTC. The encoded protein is CAWSAVRPGGLYF.